This T cell receptor beta chain was retrieved from a study of preoperative IRX-2 immunotherapy in early breast cancer (dated by TCRdb to between 2018 and 2021). As for this clone: It lacks a known antigen. Base quality data are lacking; no much larger clone is found one base away.

The library was prepared using the immunoSEQ multiplex PCR assay. The table was pulled from immuneACCESS by TCRdb, which kept in-frame rearrangements only. Such tables lose some clones; where checked, under half of the loss comes from unresolved V genes, and the rest has no known cause. The sample has some 22,000 clones on record, roughly 95% of them singletons. The ten most abundant clones make up around 15% of the sample. Spanning cysteine to phenylalanine, the CDR3 consists of 17 amino acids. This entry keeps only the CDR3 DNA: 51 bases, framed from base 1. CDR1 and CDR2 are read off the germline V gene as MNHNS and SASEGT. V is reduced by 0 bases and J by 4 bases, leaving a spacing of 19 bases between them. In light of the paper, this sample's treatment or condition label describes: preoperative locoregional IRX-2 cytokine immunotherapy. The samples were obtained from a phase Ib study in which preoperative, locoregional IRX-2 cytokine immunotherapy intended to prime immune responses was tested. The donors were early-stage breast cancer patients who were given IRX-2 prior to surgery.

The receptor chain draws on TRBV6-1 and TRBJ2-7; the D gene is possibly TRBD1, with 5 bases matching. This receptor was identified in a human donor with breast cancer. The sequences come from tumor tissue, collected after IRX-2 immunotherapy. The DNA reads TGTGCCAGCAGTGAAGCGCTTTGGGGCAACTCTCTTTACGAGCAGTACTTC. The encoded protein is CASSEALWGNSLYEQYF.